The 20 T cell receptor beta chains presented below share a single source sample, sequenced in a study of Ad26.COV2.S vaccination and SARS-CoV-2 variants. Treatment here: roughly 19 received Ad26.COV2.S at low or high dose, single or two shots; 5 received placebo; per-sample allocation not given. At day 63 after the first vaccine or placebo injection, samples were drawn. Here immunoSEQ multiplex PCR was the method, and the copy in TCRdb shows in-frame clones only, minus some. The repertoire consists of 300,000 to 500,000 clones, with less than 90% occurring once and the leading ten covering 3% to 4.5%. The sequencing here drew on peripheral blood, taken in a trial of Ad26.COV2.S vaccine versus placebo. These receptors all come from a person between 18 and 65 years old who received the Ad26.COV2.S COVID-19 vaccine or a placebo.

The chain uses TRBV18 and TRBJ2-3; a weak D match, TRBD2 (5 bases). V was shortened by 6 bases and J by 6 bases, with 13 bases between the two germline ends. Germline CDR1 reads KGHSH; CDR2 reads LQKENI. The CDR3 consists of 13 residues. CDR3 nucleotide sequence: TGTGCCAGCTCCCAGGCAGAGGGTGATACGCAGTATTTT. As protein: CASSQAEGDTQYF. Variable domain in full (rest from reference TRBV18 and TRBJ2-3): NAGVMQNPRHLVRRRGQEARLRCSPMKGHSHVYWYRQLPEEGLKFMVYLQKENIIDESGMPKERFSAEFPKEGPSILRIQQVVRGDSAAYFCASSQAEGDTQYFGPGTRLTVL.

CDR3 DNA: TGTGCCAGCAGTGAAGCGCGCGGACTCAGAAGGACCGCGAACACCGGGGAGCTGTTTTTT. Its protein is CASSEARGLRRTANTGELFF. J is TRBJ2-2 and V is TRBV6-1, with D tentatively TRBD2 (5 bases). CDR3 length: 20 residues. The germline V gene has CDR1 MNHNS and CDR2 SASEGT. Trimming pared 0 bases from V and 0 bases from J, leaving 20 bases between.

The chain carries TRBV10-3 and TRBJ1-1; D gene unclear. The V gene lost 4 bases and the J gene lost 4 bases, with 10 bases spanning the gap. Germline loops: CDR1 ENHRY, CDR2 SYGVKD. The CDR3 runs 13 residues. CDR3 nucleotides: TGTGCCATCAGTGGTCGCGAAGGCACTGAAGCTTTCTTT. Residues: CAISGREGTEAFF.

In the case of this clone: The same CDR3 arises from other DNA sequences in this sample as well. The chain recombines TRBV12-3 or TRBV12-4 with TRBJ2-7; the D is unclear. CDR3 length: 12 amino acids. V was shortened by 6 bases and J by 3 bases, with 9 bases between the two germline ends. As DNA, the CDR3 is TGTGCCAGCAGCCCTGGCGGCTACGAGCAGTACTTC. Its protein is CASSPGGYEQYF.

V usage is TRBV4-3 and J usage is TRBJ2-3, with D unclear. The germline V gene has CDR1 LGHNA and CDR2 YSLEER. The CDR3 sequence is 13 residues long. V lost 0 bases and J lost 4, with 5 bases in between. The CDR3 DNA reads TGCGCCAGCAGCCAAGATCTGCCAGATACGCAGTATTTT. Its protein is CASSQDLPDTQYF.

For this clone: The same CDR3 also results from other DNA sequences found in this sample. V is TRBV19 and J is TRBJ1-1; TRBD1 aligns across 7 bases. CDR1 LNHDA and CDR2 SQIVND come from the germline V gene (reference sequence). Germline trimming cut 4 bases from V and 3 bases from J; bases unmatched to any gene: 2. This CDR3 contains 13 residues. CDR3 nucleotides: TGTGCCAGTAGTACTACAGGGGACACTGAAGCTTTCTTT. Its protein is CASSTTGDTEAFF.

The rearrangement uses TRBV7-6 and TRBJ1-1; D perhaps matches TRBD1 (5 bases). Per germline, CDR1 SGHVS and CDR2 FNYEAQ. Trimming left V 5 bases short and J 4 bases short, with 14 bases between. The CDR3 runs to 14 residues. The CDR3 nucleotides read TGTGCCAGCAGCGCGGACATCGAGGTCACTGAAGCTTTCTTT. This codes for CASSADIEVTEAFF.

This chain uses TRBV5-5 with TRBJ1-1, with 8 bases matching TRBD1. Germline-derived CDR1 and CDR2 are SGHKS and YYEKEE (reference sequence). J gave up 1 base and V 2 bases, and 16 bases lay outside the gene matches. The CDR3 runs to 19 residues. Here the CDR3 DNA reads TGTGCCAGCAGCTTCCTTGGGAGACAGGGGACCCTGGGGAACACTGAAGCTTTCTTT. Translating it yields CASSFLGRQGTLGNTEAFF.

This clone came up once. The chain recombines TRBV11-1 with TRBJ2-7; TRBD1 might be the D (5 bases). Germline V CDR1 and CDR2: SGHAT, FQDESV (reference sequence). V gave up 5 bases and J gave up 4 bases, with 18 bases separating them. The CDR3 totals 15 residues. The CDR3 sequence: CASSPRVDKTYEQYF. The CDR3 nucleotides read TGTGCCAGCAGCCCTCGCGTGGACAAGACTTACGAGCAGTACTTC.

The rearrangement joins TRBV7-9 to TRBJ1-2, with 7 bases lining up with TRBD1. The CDR3 totals 16 residues. Germline assignment: CDR1 SEHNR and CDR2 FQNEAQ (reference sequence). Trimming cost V 5 bases and J 4 bases; bases outside gene matches: 13. The CDR3 nucleotides read TGTGCCAGCAGCCTAGATCATCCGACAGGGACCTATGGCTACACCTTC. As protein: CASSLDHPTGTYGYTF. The full variable domain, rest sourced from reference TRBV7-9 and TRBJ1-2, is DTGVSQNPRHKITKRGQNVTFRCDPISEHNRLYWYRQTLGQGPEFLTYFQNEAQLEKSRLLSDRFSAERPKGSFSTLEIQRTEQGDSAMYLCASSLDHPTGTYGYTFGSGTRLTVV.

This chain connects TRBV2 to TRBJ2-5; 7 nucleotides match TRBD1. After removal of 5 bases from V and 2 bases from J, the junction contained 5 bases not matched to a gene. This CDR3 comprises 14 residues. Germline CDR1 reads SNHLY; CDR2 reads FYNNEI. The CDR3 DNA reads TGTGCCAGCAGTATGGACAGGACACAAGAGACCCAGTACTTC. Amino acid sequence: CASSMDRTQETQYF.

The CDR3 loop is CASSQQGIWQETQYF. The DNA for the CDR3 is TGTGCCAGCAGTCAACAGGGGATATGGCAAGAGACCCAGTACTTC. The chain recombines TRBV3-1 (or the pseudogene TRBV3-2) with TRBJ2-5; TRBD1 matches 7 bases. CDR3 length: 15 residues. Looked up from germline, CDR1 is LGHDT and CDR2 is YNNKEL (reference sequence). V trimming: 6 bases; J trimming: 2 bases; junction bases outside the gene matches: 9.

This clone is a singleton in its sample. The genes are TRBV7-8 and TRBJ1-5; TRBD1 agrees at 8 bases. There are 13 residues in the CDR3. Per germline, CDR1 SGHVS and CDR2 FQNEAQ. With 5 bases clipped from V and 14 bases from J, the junction kept 11 bases outside the gene matches. Here the CDR3 reads CASSHPGQGTKHF. In DNA, the CDR3 is TGTGCCAGCAGCCACCCCGGACAGGGAACTAAGCATTTT.

Remarks on this clone: The germline gene is not matched at one end of the junction; a read error may be the cause. Other DNA sequences from this sample encode an identical CDR3 as well. The chain links TRBV5-1 to TRBJ2-5; 10 nucleotides match TRBD1. The germline gives CDR1 SGHRS, CDR2 YFSETQ. There are 14 residues in the CDR3. CDR3: CASSLGQGQETQYF. DNA for the CDR3: TGCGCCAGCAGTTTGGGACAGGGGCAGGAGACCCAGTACTTC.

The chain joins TRBV12-1 to TRBJ2-3. TRBV12-1 is deemed a pseudogene. The CDR3 is 16 amino acids. The CDR3 region has the DNA TGTGCCAGCAGCATCGCCGGGACCCCTTGCACAGATACGCAGTATTTT. It codes for CASSIAGTPCTDTQYF.

The chain recombines TRBV10-3 with TRBJ2-7; D might be TRBD2 (5 bases). In germline, CDR1 is ENHRY, CDR2 SYGVKD. The CDR3 contains 11 residues. V was clipped by 11 bases and J by 4 bases, with 12 bases between them. CDR3 coding DNA: TGTGCCTCGGGGAGCGGATACGAGCAGTACTTC. This codes for CASGSGYEQYF.

The chain carries TRBV5-1 and TRBJ1-1, with 7 bases aligning to TRBD1. From germline, CDR1 is SGHRS and CDR2 YFSETQ. The CDR3 covers 14 residues. Trimming removed 3 bases from V and 4 bases from J; junction bases left unmatched: 6. DNA of the CDR3: TGCGCCAGCAGCTCAGGGGGTTACGGCACTGAAGCTTTCTTT. Translated, it gives CASSSGGYGTEAFF. Looking up the rest from reference TRBV5-1 and TRBJ1-1 gives the full variable domain: KAGVTQTPRYLIKTRGQQVTLSCSPISGHRSVSWYQQTPGQGLQFLFEYFSETQRNKGNFPGRFSGRQFSNSRSEMNVSTLELGDSALYLCASSSGGYGTEAFFGQGTRLTVV.

V gene TRBV5-4 combines with J gene TRBJ2-1; 9 bases align to TRBD2. The ends lost 1 base at V and 8 bases at J; junction bases unmatched: 13. In germline, CDR1 is SGHNT, CDR2 YYREEE (reference sequence). The CDR3 length is 17 residues. In DNA form, the CDR3 reads TGTGCCAGCAGCTTGAAGGCTAGCGGGGCCAGCAACGATGAGCAGTTCTTC. Translated, it gives CASSLKASGASNDEQFF.

The rearrangement uses TRBV30 and TRBJ1-6; D ambiguous. V shed 4 bases and J shed 7 bases, with 8 bases lying between them. Germline CDR1 and CDR2: GTSNPN and SVGIG (reference sequence). CDR3 size: 12 residues. CDR3 in amino acids: CAWTGQNSPLHF. The CDR3 DNA follows: TGTGCCTGGACGGGCCAAAATTCACCCCTCCACTTT. Looking up the rest from reference TRBV30 and TRBJ1-6 gives the full variable domain: SQTIHQWPATLVQPVGSPLSLECTVEGTSNPNLYWYRQAAGRGLQLLFYSVGIGQISSEVPQNLSASRPQDRQFILSSKKLLLSDSGFYLCAWTGQNSPLHFGNGTRLTVT.

The chain carries TRBV6-6 and TRBJ1-2; D may be TRBD1 (6 bases). V was cut by 2 bases and J by 4 bases, with 14 bases left in between. Per germline, CDR1 MNHNY and CDR2 SVGAGI (reference sequence). The CDR3 extends over 15 amino acids. For the CDR3, the DNA is TGTGCCAGCAGTTACAAGCGACAGGCCACCTATGGCTACACCTTC. It encodes CASSYKRQATYGYTF.